Listed below are T cell receptor beta chains from one sample, sequenced in a study of T cell repertoires in cytomegalovirus infection. One entry per CDR3 protein results from TCRdb running MiXCR on the reads. The table includes under 350,000 distinct CDR3 sequences, more than 8% detected once. The sequenced sample was PBMCs. Receptors were obtained from a human donor in good health (CMV status not recorded). Some clones in this sample may be carry-over from other donors' samples. CDR3s include the opening cysteine and the closing phenylalanine or tryptophan. D genes are given only for firm matches. For some rows the clone size is stated as once, few or many, or as a class when expanded; others skip it.

d_call,v_call,j_call,clone_size,cdr3_nt,cdr3_aa
-,TRBV29-1,TRBJ2-7,many,TGCAGCGTTGAAGATCGTGCCTACGAGCAGTACTTC,CSVEDRAYEQYF
-,TRBV20-1,TRBJ2-1,many,TGCTCGACGAGGGGTGGGACCTACAATGAGCAGTTCTTC,CSTRGGTYNEQFF
-,TRBV7-8,TRBJ2-2,many,TGTGCCAGCAGACCCGAGGGGCGCTTCGGGGAGCTGTTTTTT,CASRPEGRFGELFF
-,TRBV12-3/TRBV12-4,TRBJ1-1,-,TGTGCCAGCAGTTATGGGAGGGGGAACACTGAAGCTTTCTTT,CASSYGRGNTEAFF
TRBD2,TRBV11-2,TRBJ2-5,-,TGTGCCAGCAGCTTCAGCGGGAGTGGGTACCAAGAGACCCAGTACTTC,CASSFSGSGYQETQYF
TRBD2,TRBV7-2,TRBJ2-5,few,TGTGCCAGCAGCTTATTCCCGCGGGGGGGCGTTGGAGAGACCCAGTACTTC,CASSLFPRGGVGETQYF
-,TRBV7-9,TRBJ1-1,-,TGTGCCAGCAGCTTTGTGAGTGAAGCTTTCTTT,CASSFVSEAFF
-,TRBV9,TRBJ1-6,few,TGTGCCAGCAGCGTAGAAGGGACGGGGGCCGCTTCGGTGAATTCACCCCTCCACTTT,CASSVEGTGAASVNSPLHF
-,TRBV7-6,TRBJ2-1,-,TGTGCCAGCAGCTTAGGCAGGGTCACCTACAATGAGCAGTTCTTC,CASSLGRVTYNEQFF
TRBD2,TRBV12-3/TRBV12-4,TRBJ2-3,many,TGTGCCAGCAGCAGGAATTCGGGACTAGCGGGAGAAGGGACGCAGTATTTT,CASSRNSGLAGEGTQYF
-,TRBV12-3/TRBV12-4,TRBJ1-4,-,TGTGCCAGCAGTCCCCGGGGAACTAATGAAAAACTGTTTTTT,CASSPRGTNEKLFF
-,TRBV12-3/TRBV12-4,TRBJ1-1,many,TGTGCCAGCAGTTTAGTAATGGGGGAAGCTTTCTTT,CASSLVMGEAFF
-,TRBV6-8,TRBJ2-7,-,TGTGCCAGCAGCAACACAGGGGGGGGCTACGAGCAGTACTTC,CASSNTGGGYEQYF
TRBD1,TRBV7-2,TRBJ2-2,many,TGTGCCAGCAGCTCACAGGGGGTCCAGAACACCGGGGAGCTGTTTTTT,CASSSQGVQNTGELFF
-,TRBV10-3,TRBJ1-5,few,TGTGCCATCAGTGTGGGCGGTGATAGCAATCAGCCCCAGCATTTT,CAISVGGDSNQPQHF
TRBD1,TRBV18,TRBJ2-1,few,TGTGCCAGCTCACCAGGGAACAGGGGCTCCTACAATGAGCAGTTCTTC,CASSPGNRGSYNEQFF
TRBD2,TRBV20-1,TRBJ2-7,-,TGCAGTGCTCACAGCGGGGACGGGTACGAGCAGTACTTC,CSAHSGDGYEQYF
-,TRBV30,TRBJ1-2,-,TGTGCCTGGAGTGTACTGGCAGTCTATGGCTACACCTTC,CAWSVLAVYGYTF
TRBD2,TRBV20-1,TRBJ2-1,few,TGCAGTGCTAGAGATCCAACTAGCGGGGGCAATGAGCAGTTCTTC,CSARDPTSGGNEQFF
-,TRBV6-1,TRBJ1-5,many,TGTGCCAGCAGTGAAGCGCTTCCTCGACCTGGCGGGGGTCAGCCCCAGCATTTT,CASSEALPRPGGGQPQHF
TRBD2,TRBV11-2,TRBJ2-1,few,TGTGCCAGCAGCTTGTTGACTAGCGGGCAGGAGCAGTTCTTC,CASSLLTSGQEQFF
-,TRBV6-6,TRBJ1-5,few,TGTGCCAGCAGTTACTTGATAGGTGGCAATCAGCCCCAGCATTTT,CASSYLIGGNQPQHF
-,TRBV7-9,TRBJ2-7,many,TGTGCCAGCAGCCTCAGGGGTAACTACGAGCAGTACTTC,CASSLRGNYEQYF
-,TRBV7-2,TRBJ1-2,many,TGTGCCAGCAGCTTAGCGGACAGTCACTATGGCTACACCTTC,CASSLADSHYGYTF
-,TRBV7-6,TRBJ1-1,-,TGTGCCAGCAGCCGGCCGACGGACTACACTGAAGCTTTCTTT,CASSRPTDYTEAFF
-,TRBV7-2,TRBJ2-7,many,TGTGCCAGCAGCTTAGCGCTAACCCCCTACGAGCAGTACTTC,CASSLALTPYEQYF
-,TRBV12-3/TRBV12-4,TRBJ1-6,few,TGTGCCAGCAGTTTAAGGCTCAGTTTGGGGGGAGGTTCACCCCTCCACTTT,CASSLRLSLGGGSPLHF
-,TRBV5-1,TRBJ2-7,-,TGCGCCAGCAGCGGAGAGGAGCGTGGCTACGAGCAGTACTTC,CASSGEERGYEQYF
-,TRBV7-9,TRBJ1-2,many,TGTGCCAGCAGCTCCGGACAGCCAAACTATGGCTACACCTTC,CASSSGQPNYGYTF
-,TRBV12-3/TRBV12-4,TRBJ2-7,few,TGTGCCAGCAGTTCACAGGGCGAGACCTACGAGCAGTACTTC,CASSSQGETYEQYF
TRBD1,TRBV20-1,TRBJ1-6,-,TGCAGTGCTTCACAGGGGGCCAGCTATAATTCACCCCTCCACTTT,CSASQGASYNSPLHF
TRBD2,TRBV28,TRBJ2-3,-,TGTGCCAGCAGCTGGACTAGCGCCGGGGGGAACACAGATACGCAGTATTTT,CASSWTSAGGNTDTQYF
-,TRBV11-1,TRBJ1-1,few,TGTGCCAGCAGCTCCCCCCCGTCGGGCCCTGAAGCTTTCTTT,CASSSPPSGPEAFF
-,TRBV28,TRBJ1-1,few,TGTGCCAGCAGTACTAAGGGGGGATCGAACACTGAAGCTTTCTTT,CASSTKGGSNTEAFF
-,TRBV6-2/TRBV6-3,TRBJ2-1,many,TGTGCCAGCGGGGTGACAGGTTGGGGCGGCTATGAGCAGTTCTTC,CASGVTGWGGYEQFF
-,TRBV28,TRBJ2-5,-,TGTGCCAGCAGTTTCCTACGACAGGAACAAGAGACCCAGTACTTC,CASSFLRQEQETQYF
-,TRBV12-3/TRBV12-4,TRBJ1-5,-,TGTGCCAGCAGTCGGAGCCAAAGCAGCAATCAGCCCCAGCATTTT,CASSRSQSSNQPQHF
-,TRBV18,TRBJ2-7,few,TGTGCCAGCTCACCACCGGAGGGGGGCAAGTCCTACGAGCAGTACTTC,CASSPPEGGKSYEQYF
-,TRBV7-8,TRBJ2-7,many,TGTGCCAGCAGCTTAGCGGCAGAAGACTACGAGCAGTACTTC,CASSLAAEDYEQYF
TRBD1,TRBV20-1,TRBJ2-5,-,TGCAGTGCTACCCCTGGCAGGGGGCGAGAGACCCAGTACTTC,CSATPGRGRETQYF
-,TRBV6-1,TRBJ2-1,many,TGTGCCGCCGGACTGGAGCAGTTCTTC,CAAGLEQFF
-,TRBV7-2,TRBJ2-2,many,TGTGCCAGCAGCCTGGCCGGCGGGGGCCAGCACACCGGGGAGCTGTTTTTT,CASSLAGGGQHTGELFF
-,TRBV10-3,TRBJ1-5,-,TGTGCCATCAGTGAAGGACGTCTGAATCAGCCCCAGCATTTT,CAISEGRLNQPQHF
TRBD1,TRBV11-2,TRBJ2-3,-,TGTGCCAGCAGCGCCCAGGGGGTCCAAGATACGCAGTATTTT,CASSAQGVQDTQYF